This T cell receptor (beta chain) stems from a study of identical twins' blood T cells. This clonotype was recorded a few times. Germline CDR1 SQVTM, CDR2 ANQGSEA. The CDR3 is 12 residues long. Per the original data handling: Per-library CDR3 reads ranged about 2.2 to 4 million; clonotypes, ~85,000 to ~500,000. TCRdb re-called the 5' RACE reads with MiXCR, one entry per CDR3 protein. The V and J calls were determined by TCRdb, not by the authors. The table records about 370,000 distinct CDR3 sequences, 28% of them present only once. The chain links TRBV29-1 to TRBJ1-1, with D possibly being TRBD1 (5 bases). This TCR was sampled from a woman aged 18 to 49 in good health. The source material was PBMCs. In DNA form, the CDR3 reads TGCAGTGCAGGACAAACGAACACTGAAGCTTTCTTT. Its protein is CSAGQTNTEAFF. Filled out from reference TRBV29-1 and TRBJ1-1, the complete variable domain reads SAVISQKPSRDICQRGTSLTIQCQVDSQVTMMFWYRQQPGQSLTLIATANQGSEATYESGFVIDKFPISRPNLTFSTLTVSNMSPEDSSIYLCSAGQTNTEAFFGQGTRLTVV.